The 15 T cell receptor beta chains presented below share a single source sample, sequenced in a study of early T cells in non-severe SARS-CoV-2 infection. TCRdb processed the 5' RACE reads anew with MiXCR; each CDR3 protein has one entry. This sample has 75,000 to 100,000 distinct CDR3 sequences, with approximately 15% found just once. Sample: whole blood. The receptors come from an adult who was a healthcare worker with PCR-confirmed SARS-CoV-2 infection or an uninfected control (not recorded which).

At least ten counts were recorded for this clonotype. The V gene is TRBV29-1, the J gene TRBJ2-3; tentatively, D is TRBD2 (5 bases). The CDR3 consists of 14 residues. With 6 bases removed from V and 2 bases from J, the gap between germline ends came to 15 bases. Per the germline V gene, CDR1 is SQVTM and CDR2 is ANQGSEA. CDR3 nucleotides: TGCAGCGTCGGGATAACCGCTACCACAGATACGCAGTATTTT. This gives the protein CSVGITATTDTQYF.

V is TRBV10-2 and J is TRBJ2-7; 12 positions match TRBD2. The CDR3 sequence is 15 residues long. After removal of 3 bases from V and 4 bases from J, the junction contained 4 bases not matched to a gene. Looked up from germline, CDR1 is WSHSY and CDR2 is SAAADI. CDR3 nucleotides: TGCGCCAGCAGTGACCAGACTAGCGGGAGATACGAGCAGTACTTC. Protein product: CASSDQTSGRYEQYF.

The rearrangement links TRBV6-5 to TRBJ1-6; 7 bases match TRBD1. CDR1 and CDR2 from the germline V gene are MNHEY and SVGAGI. J gave up 7 bases and V 5 bases, and 5 bases lay outside the gene matches. This CDR3 has 14 residues. The CDR3 sequence: CASSPDRENSPLHF. In nucleotides, the CDR3 is TGTGCCAGCAGTCCCGACAGGGAGAATTCACCCCTCCACTTT.

This clonotype appeared a few times. The J gene is TRBJ2-4, the V gene TRBV12-3 or TRBV12-4; D might be TRBD1 (6 bases). The V end was cut by 1 base, the J end by 0 bases, with 22 bases between. The CDR3 is 20 residues long. CDR3 bases: TGTGCCAGCAGTTTAGGGGCCCAGGGGCTCCTTCAGCTAGCCAAAAACATTCAGTACTTC. Residues: CASSLGAQGLLQLAKNIQYF.

This clonotype was counted only a few times. The rearrangement joins TRBV7-3 to TRBJ2-1; 9 bases align to TRBD2. This CDR3 is 16 amino acids long. V was pared by 2 bases and J by 3 bases, with 5 bases of the junction left unmatched. Looked up from germline, CDR1 is SGHTA and CDR2 is FQGTGA. DNA for the CDR3: TGTGCCAGCAGCTTAGTGGTAGCGGGAGTCTACAATGAGCAGTTCTTC. Translated: CASSLVVAGVYNEQFF.

In DNA, the CDR3 is TGCGCCAGCAGCTTGACAGGGTTGGACACTGAAGCTTTCTTT. Encoded protein: CASSLTGLDTEAFF. J is TRBJ1-1 and V is TRBV5-1; the D gene is possibly TRBD1 (6 bases). This CDR3 comprises 14 residues. The germline V and J ends were trimmed by 1 base and 3 bases, with 10 bases remaining between them. In germline, CDR1 is SGHRS, CDR2 YFSETQ.

This clonotype was seen many times. The V gene is TRBV20-1, the J gene TRBJ1-6; tentatively, D is TRBD1 (5 bases). With 5 bases removed from V and 7 bases from J, the gap between germline ends came to 15 bases. Germline V lookup: CDR1 DFQATT, CDR2 SNEGSKA (reference sequence). This CDR3 region has 14 residues. The CDR3 DNA sequence: TGCAGTGCTCCCCCAGGGACCACGAATTCACCCCTCCACTTT. This encodes CSAPPGTTNSPLHF.

This chain links TRBV2 with TRBJ2-7; TRBD1 matches 10 bases. The length of the CDR3 is 13 residues. J was trimmed by 7 bases and V by 7 bases; bases with no gene match: 7. CDR1 and CDR2 from the germline V gene are SNHLY and FYNNEI. As DNA, the CDR3 is TGTGCCAGCAAGAGACAGGGGGCTTGGGAGCAGTACTTC. Its protein is CASKRQGAWEQYF.

There are a few counts of this clonotype. CDR3 sequence reads: CASSLAGRDYEQYF. In DNA form, the CDR3 reads TGCGCCAGCAGCTTGGCAGGAAGGGACTACGAGCAGTACTTC. V gene TRBV4-1 combines with J gene TRBJ2-7; D uncertain. CDR3 length: 14 residues. The germline gives CDR1 MGHRA, CDR2 YSYEKL. The ends were cut back, 5 bases at V and 3 bases at J, with 14 bases in the middle.

This clonotype was counted only a few times. The chain combines TRBV7-8 with TRBJ2-2, with 8 bases identical to TRBD2. Losses at the gene ends were 3 bases for V and 3 bases for J; bases not matched to a gene: 12. Germline V gene sequence: CDR1 SGHVS, CDR2 FQNEAQ. The length of the CDR3 is 18 residues. The CDR3 DNA follows: TGTGCCAGCAGCTTCGGGGGGGCCGTATGGTCATACACCGGGGAGCTGTTTTTT. It is translated as CASSFGGAVWSYTGELFF.

The chain has TRBV5-4 and TRBJ1-1; TRBD1 might be the D (6 bases). CDR1 is SGHNT and CDR2 is YYREEE in the germline V gene (reference sequence). The CDR3 has 15 amino acids. Trimming shortened V by 4 bases and J by 2 bases, and 15 bases separated the two germline ends. CDR3 protein: CASSVPGDLNTEAFF. The CDR3 DNA reads TGTGCCAGCAGCGTACCAGGGGATCTAAACACTGAAGCTTTCTTT.

The J gene is TRBJ1-5, the V gene TRBV2; 8 bases align to TRBD1. CDR1 is SNHLY, CDR2 FYNNEI, per germline. The CDR3 spans 16 residues. V trimming: 7 bases; J trimming: 0 bases; junction bases outside the gene matches: 8. The CDR3 DNA sequence: TGTGCCAGCATGCTCGACAGGGGACTTAGCAATCAGCCCCAGCATTTT. As protein: CASMLDRGLSNQPQHF.

The chain has TRBV4-1 and TRBJ2-7; 11 nucleotides line up with TRBD2. This CDR3 contains 16 residues. V shed 2 bases and J 4 bases; nucleotides not matched to a gene: 7. CDR1 is MGHRA and CDR2 is YSYEKL in the germline V gene. This CDR3 is CASSQIAGGPGYEQYF. The CDR3 nucleotides read TGCGCCAGCAGCCAAATAGCGGGAGGGCCCGGTTACGAGCAGTACTTC.

This chain links TRBV20-1 with TRBJ1-5; no definite D call. The CDR3 extends over 13 amino acids. Per the germline V gene, CDR1 is DFQATT and CDR2 is SNEGSKA (reference sequence). Between the trimmed V and J ends, which lost 6 bases and 2 bases, there was a span of 11 bases. CDR3 in amino acids: CSARHLGNQPQHF. In DNA form, the CDR3 reads TGCAGTGCCCGACATCTTGGCAATCAGCCCCAGCATTTT.

This rearrangement joins TRBV5-1 to TRBJ2-5; no clear D. There are 14 residues in the CDR3. Trimming took off 7 bases at V and 5 bases at J, with 18 bases between the two ends. From germline, CDR1 is SGHRS and CDR2 YFSETQ. The CDR3 is CASRSGSQSETQYF. The CDR3 DNA sequence: TGCGCCAGCCGATCCGGCAGCCAATCCGAGACCCAGTACTTC. The full variable domain, with the rest looked up from reference TRBV5-1 and TRBJ2-5, is KAGVTQTPRYLIKTRGQQVTLSCSPISGHRSVSWYQQTPGQGLQFLFEYFSETQRNKGNFPGRFSGRQFSNSRSEMNVSTLELGDSALYLCASRSGSQSETQYFGPGTRLLVL.